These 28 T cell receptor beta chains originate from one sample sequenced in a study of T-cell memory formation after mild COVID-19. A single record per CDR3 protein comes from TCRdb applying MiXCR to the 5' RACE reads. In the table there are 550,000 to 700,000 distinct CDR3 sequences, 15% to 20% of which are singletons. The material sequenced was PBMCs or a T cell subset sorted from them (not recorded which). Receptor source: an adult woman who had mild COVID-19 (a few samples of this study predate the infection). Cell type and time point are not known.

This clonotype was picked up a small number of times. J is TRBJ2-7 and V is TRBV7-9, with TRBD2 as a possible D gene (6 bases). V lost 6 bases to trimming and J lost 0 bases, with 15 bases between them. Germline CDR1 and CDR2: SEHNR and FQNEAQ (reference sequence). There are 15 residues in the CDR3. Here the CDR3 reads CASSSGTPLSYEQYF. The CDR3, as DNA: TGTGCCAGCAGTTCCGGGACTCCCCTCTCCTACGAGCAGTACTTC.

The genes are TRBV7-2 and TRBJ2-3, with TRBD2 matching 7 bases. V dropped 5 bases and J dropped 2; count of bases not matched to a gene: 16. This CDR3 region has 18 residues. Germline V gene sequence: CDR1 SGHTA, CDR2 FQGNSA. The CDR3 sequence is CASSLLWGERDYTDTQYF. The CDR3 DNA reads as TGTGCCAGCAGCCTCTTGTGGGGGGAGCGGGACTACACAGATACGCAGTATTTT.

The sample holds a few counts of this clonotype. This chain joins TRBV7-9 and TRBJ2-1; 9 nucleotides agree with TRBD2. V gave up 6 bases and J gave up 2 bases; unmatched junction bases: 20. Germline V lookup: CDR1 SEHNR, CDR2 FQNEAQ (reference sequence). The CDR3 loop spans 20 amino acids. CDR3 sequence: CASRPRLAAPSQGPYNEQFF. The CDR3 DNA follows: TGTGCCAGCAGACCCAGACTAGCGGCTCCGTCCCAGGGCCCCTACAATGAGCAGTTCTTC.

CDR3 in DNA: TGTGCCAGCAGTCCCCCGGGGGGGCACTATGGCTACACCTTC. Residues: CASSPPGGHYGYTF. The V call is TRBV12-3 or TRBV12-4, the J call TRBJ1-2; TRBD1 might be the D (6 bases). CDR3 length: 14 amino acids. The V gene lost 5 bases and the J gene lost 3 bases, with 13 bases spanning the gap.

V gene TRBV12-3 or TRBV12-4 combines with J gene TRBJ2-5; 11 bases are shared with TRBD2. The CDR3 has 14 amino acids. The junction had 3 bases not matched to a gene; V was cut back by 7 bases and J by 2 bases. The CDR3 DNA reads TGTGCCAGCAAGCTAGCGGGAGGACAAGAGACCCAGTACTTC. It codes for CASKLAGGQETQYF.

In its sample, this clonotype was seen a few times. CDR3 region: CASRSVTGGPGYEQFF. The CDR3 DNA sequence: TGTGCCAGCAGATCAGTCACAGGGGGCCCAGGATATGAGCAGTTCTTC. The chain joins TRBV6-5 to TRBJ2-1; 9 nucleotides agree with TRBD1. CDR3 length: 16 residues. V was clipped by 6 bases and J by 8 bases; unmatched bases: 14. Germline lookup yields CDR1 MNHEY and CDR2 SVGAGI.

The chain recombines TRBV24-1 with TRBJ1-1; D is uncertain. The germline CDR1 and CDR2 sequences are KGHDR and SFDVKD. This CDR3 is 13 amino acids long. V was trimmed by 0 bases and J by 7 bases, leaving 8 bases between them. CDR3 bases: TGTGCCACCAGTGATTTGGAGGACGGTGAAGCTTTCTTT. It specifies CATSDLEDGEAFF.

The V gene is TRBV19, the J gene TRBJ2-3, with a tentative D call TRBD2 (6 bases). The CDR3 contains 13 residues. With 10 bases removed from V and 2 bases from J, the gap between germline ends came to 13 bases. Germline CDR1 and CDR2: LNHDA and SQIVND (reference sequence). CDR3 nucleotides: TGTGCCACTCAAAGGGACTTCACAGATACGCAGTATTTT. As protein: CATQRDFTDTQYF. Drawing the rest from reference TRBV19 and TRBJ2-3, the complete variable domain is DGGITQSPKYLFRKEGQNVTLSCEQNLNHDAMYWYRQDPGQGLRLIYYSQIVNDFQKGDIAEGYSVSREKKESFPLTVTSAQKNPTAFYLCATQRDFTDTQYFGPGTRLTVL.

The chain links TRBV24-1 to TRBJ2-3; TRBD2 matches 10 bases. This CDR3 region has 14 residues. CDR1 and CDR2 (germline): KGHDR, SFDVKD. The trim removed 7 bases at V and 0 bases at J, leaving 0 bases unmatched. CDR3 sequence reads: CATRTSGSTDTQYF. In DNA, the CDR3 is TGTGCCACCAGGACTAGCGGGAGCACAGATACGCAGTATTTT.

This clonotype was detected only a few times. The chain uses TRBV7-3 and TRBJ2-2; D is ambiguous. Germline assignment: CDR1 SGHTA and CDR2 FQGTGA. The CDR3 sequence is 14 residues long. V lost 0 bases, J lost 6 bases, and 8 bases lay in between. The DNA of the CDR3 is TGTGCCAGCAGCTTAACGACAATGGCCGGGGAGCTGTTTTTT. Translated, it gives CASSLTTMAGELFF.

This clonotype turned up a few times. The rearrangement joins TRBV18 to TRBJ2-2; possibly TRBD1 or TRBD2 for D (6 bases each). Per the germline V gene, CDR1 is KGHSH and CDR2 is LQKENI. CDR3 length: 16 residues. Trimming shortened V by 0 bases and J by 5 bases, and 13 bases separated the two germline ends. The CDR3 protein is CASSPPNRAGTGELFF. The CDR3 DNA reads TGTGCCAGCTCACCACCGAACAGGGCGGGAACCGGGGAGCTGTTTTTT.

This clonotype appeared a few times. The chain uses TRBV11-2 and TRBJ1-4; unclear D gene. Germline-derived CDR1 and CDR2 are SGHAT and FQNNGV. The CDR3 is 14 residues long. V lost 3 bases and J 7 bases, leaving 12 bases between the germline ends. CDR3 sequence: CASSFSSGSEKLFF. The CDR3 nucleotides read TGTGCCAGCAGCTTTTCCTCGGGGAGTGAAAAACTGTTTTTT.

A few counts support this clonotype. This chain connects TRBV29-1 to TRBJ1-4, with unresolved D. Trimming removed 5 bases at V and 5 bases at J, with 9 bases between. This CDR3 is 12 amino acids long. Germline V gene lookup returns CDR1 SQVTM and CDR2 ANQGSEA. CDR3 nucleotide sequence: TGCAGCGTTCGGCAGCCGAATGAAAAACTGTTTTTT. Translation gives CSVRQPNEKLFF.

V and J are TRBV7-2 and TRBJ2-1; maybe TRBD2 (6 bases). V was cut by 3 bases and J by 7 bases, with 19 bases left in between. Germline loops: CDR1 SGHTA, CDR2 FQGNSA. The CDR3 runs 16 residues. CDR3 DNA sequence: TGTGCCAGCAGCTTTGGGTACGGGAGAGCTCGTAATGAGCAGTTCTTC. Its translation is CASSFGYGRARNEQFF. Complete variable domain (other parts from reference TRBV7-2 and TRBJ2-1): GAGVSQSPSNKVTEKGKDVELRCDPISGHTALYWYRQSLGQGLEFLIYFQGNSAPDKSGLPSDRFSAERTGGSVSTLTIQRTQQEDSAVYLCASSFGYGRARNEQFFGPGTRLTVL.

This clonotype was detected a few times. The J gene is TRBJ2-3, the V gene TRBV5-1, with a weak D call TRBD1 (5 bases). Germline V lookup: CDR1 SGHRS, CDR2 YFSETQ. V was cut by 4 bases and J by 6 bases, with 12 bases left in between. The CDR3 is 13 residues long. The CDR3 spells CASSAQGFDTQYF. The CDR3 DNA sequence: TGCGCCAGCAGCGCCCAGGGTTTTGATACGCAGTATTTT.

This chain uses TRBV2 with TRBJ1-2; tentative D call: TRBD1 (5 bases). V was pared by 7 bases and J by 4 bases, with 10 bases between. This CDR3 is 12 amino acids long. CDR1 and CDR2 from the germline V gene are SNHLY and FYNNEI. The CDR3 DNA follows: TGTGCCAGCAATCGGGGGACCTATGGCTACACCTTC. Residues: CASNRGTYGYTF. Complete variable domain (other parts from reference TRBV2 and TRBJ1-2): EPEVTQTPSHQVTQMGQEVILRCVPISNHLYFYWYRQILGQKVEFLVSFYNNEISEKSEIFDDQFSVERPDGSNFTLKIRSTKLEDSAMYFCASNRGTYGYTFGSGTRLTVV.

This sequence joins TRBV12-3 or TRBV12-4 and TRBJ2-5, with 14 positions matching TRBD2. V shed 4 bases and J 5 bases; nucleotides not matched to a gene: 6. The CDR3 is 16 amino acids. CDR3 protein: CASSSGTSGGWETQYF. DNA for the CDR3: TGTGCCAGCAGTTCGGGGACTAGCGGGGGATGGGAGACCCAGTACTTC.

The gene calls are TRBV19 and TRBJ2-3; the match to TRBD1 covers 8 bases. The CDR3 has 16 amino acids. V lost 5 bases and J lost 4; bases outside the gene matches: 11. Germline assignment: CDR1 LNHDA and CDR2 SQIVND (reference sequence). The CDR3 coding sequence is TGTGCCAGTAGTCGACAGGGGACGCGGAGCGCAGATACGCAGTATTTT. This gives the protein CASSRQGTRSADTQYF.

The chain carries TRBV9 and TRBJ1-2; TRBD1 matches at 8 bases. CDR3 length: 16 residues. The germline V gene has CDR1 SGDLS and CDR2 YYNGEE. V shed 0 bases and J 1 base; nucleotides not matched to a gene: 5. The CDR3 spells CASSVVGTGVNYGYTF. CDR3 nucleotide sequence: TGTGCCAGCAGCGTAGTTGGGACAGGTGTTAACTATGGCTACACCTTC.

The DNA of the CDR3 is TGTGCCAGCACCGCGGGACACTACACTGAAGCTTTCTTT. Translating gives CASTAGHYTEAFF. This chain joins TRBV6-5 and TRBJ1-1; the D gene is possibly TRBD1 (6 bases). The V gene lost 7 bases and the J gene lost 3 bases, with 12 bases spanning the gap. The CDR3 loop spans 13 amino acids. Per the germline V gene, CDR1 is MNHEY and CDR2 is SVGAGI.

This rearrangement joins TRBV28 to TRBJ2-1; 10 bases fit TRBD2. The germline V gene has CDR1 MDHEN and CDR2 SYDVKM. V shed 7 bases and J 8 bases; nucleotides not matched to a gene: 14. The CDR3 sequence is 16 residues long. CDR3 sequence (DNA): TGTGCCAGCATCCTAGCGGGAGCCTATAACCCTCATGAGCAGTTCTTC. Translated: CASILAGAYNPHEQFF.

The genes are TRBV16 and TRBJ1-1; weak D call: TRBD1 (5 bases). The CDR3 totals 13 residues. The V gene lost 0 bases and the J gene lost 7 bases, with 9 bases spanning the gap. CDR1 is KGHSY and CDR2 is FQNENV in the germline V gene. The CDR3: CASSQSAQGEAFF. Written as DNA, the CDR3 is TGTGCCAGCAGCCAATCAGCGCAGGGTGAAGCTTTCTTT.

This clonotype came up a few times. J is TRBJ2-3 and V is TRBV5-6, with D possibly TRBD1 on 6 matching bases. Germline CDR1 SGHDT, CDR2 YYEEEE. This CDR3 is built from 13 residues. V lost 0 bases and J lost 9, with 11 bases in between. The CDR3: CASSLADGGTQYF. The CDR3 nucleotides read TGTGCCAGCAGCTTGGCCGATGGGGGCACGCAGTATTTT.

The CDR3 spells CASSSSGGRAGTQYF. CDR3 sequence (DNA): TGTGCCAGCAGCTCCTCCGGCGGGAGGGCCGGTACGCAGTATTTT. The rearrangement joins TRBV6-2 or TRBV6-3 to TRBJ2-3; 9 positions match TRBD2. CDR3 length equals 15 residues. V lost 6 bases and J lost 8; bases outside the gene matches: 12. Germline loops: CDR1 MNHEY, CDR2 SVGEGT.

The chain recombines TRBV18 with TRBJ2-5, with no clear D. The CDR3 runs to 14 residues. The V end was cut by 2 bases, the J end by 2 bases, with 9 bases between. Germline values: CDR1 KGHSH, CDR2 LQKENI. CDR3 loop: CASSPARPQETQYF. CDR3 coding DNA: TGTGCCAGCTCACCAGCCAGACCACAAGAGACCCAGTACTTC. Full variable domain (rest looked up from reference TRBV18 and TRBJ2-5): NAGVMQNPRHLVRRRGQEARLRCSPMKGHSHVYWYRQLPEEGLKFMVYLQKENIIDESGMPKERFSAEFPKEGPSILRIQQVVRGDSAAYFCASSPARPQETQYFGPGTRLLVL.

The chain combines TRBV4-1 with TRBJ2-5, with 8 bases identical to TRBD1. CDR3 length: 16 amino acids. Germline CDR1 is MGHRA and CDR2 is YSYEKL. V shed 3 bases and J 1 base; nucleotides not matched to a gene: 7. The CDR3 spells CASSHQGQGLQETQYF. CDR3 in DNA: TGCGCCAGCAGCCACCAAGGACAGGGACTCCAAGAGACCCAGTACTTC.

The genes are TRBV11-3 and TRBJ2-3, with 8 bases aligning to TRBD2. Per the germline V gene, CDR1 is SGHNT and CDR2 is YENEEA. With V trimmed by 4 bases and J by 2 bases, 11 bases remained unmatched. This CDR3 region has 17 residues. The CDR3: CASSSRGSGRNTDTQYF. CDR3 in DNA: TGTGCCAGCAGCTCGCGGGGAAGCGGGAGAAACACAGATACGCAGTATTTT.

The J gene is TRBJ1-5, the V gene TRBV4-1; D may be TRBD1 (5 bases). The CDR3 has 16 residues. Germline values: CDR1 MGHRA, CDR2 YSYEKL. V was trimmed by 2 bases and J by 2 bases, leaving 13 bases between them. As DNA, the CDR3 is TGCGCCAGCAGCCAATCCGCCAGGGCAGGCAATCAGCCCCAGCATTTT. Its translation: CASSQSARAGNQPQHF.